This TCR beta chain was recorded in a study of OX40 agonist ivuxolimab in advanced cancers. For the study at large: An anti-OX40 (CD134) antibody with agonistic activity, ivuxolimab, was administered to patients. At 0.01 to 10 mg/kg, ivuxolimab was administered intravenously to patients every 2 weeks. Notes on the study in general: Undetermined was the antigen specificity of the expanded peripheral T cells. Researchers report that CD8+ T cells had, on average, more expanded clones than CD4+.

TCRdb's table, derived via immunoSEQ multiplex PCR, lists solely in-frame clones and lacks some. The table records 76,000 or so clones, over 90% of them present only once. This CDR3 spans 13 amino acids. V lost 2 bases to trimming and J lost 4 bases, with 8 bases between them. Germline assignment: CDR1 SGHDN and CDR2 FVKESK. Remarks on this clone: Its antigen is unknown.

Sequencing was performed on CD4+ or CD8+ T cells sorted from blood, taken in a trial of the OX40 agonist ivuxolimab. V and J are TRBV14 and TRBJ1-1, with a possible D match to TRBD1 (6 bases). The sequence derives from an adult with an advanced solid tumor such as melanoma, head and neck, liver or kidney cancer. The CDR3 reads CASSQQGTTEAFF. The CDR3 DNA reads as TGTGCCAGCAGCCAACAGGGGACCACTGAAGCTTTCTTT.